This T cell receptor beta chain was sequenced in a study of T cells in Graves' hyperthyroidism and ophthalmopathy (dated by TCRdb to between 2017 and 2020). For the study in its entirety: Peripheral blood samples were taken at the time of initial diagnosis, prior to any treatment. For training and testing, the 100 or so patients in the discovery cohort were randomly divided in a 7:3 ratio. The paper describes TCR Vbeta CDR3 sequencing of 120 to 150 peripheral blood samples, made up of 43 ophthalmopathy patients, some 76 hyperthyroidism patients and 17 progressor patients. TCR V-J signatures able to tell the groups apart were searched for in a discovery cohort of 100 patients, of whom over 40 had Graves' ophthalmopathy and about 55 had stable Graves' hyperthyroidism. After blood sampling, hyperthyroidism patients were treated with methimazole at a starting dose of 30 mg daily, and ophthalmopathy patients were treated with high-dose intravenous methylprednisolone. In several Graves' hyperthyroidism patients, the study also compared T-cell repertoires from thyroid tissue with T-cell repertoires from blood. An independent validation cohort of fewer than 20 hyperthyroidism patients and approximately 16 patients who later progressed to ophthalmopathy tested prospective prediction of ophthalmopathy. General conclusions and limits of the study: Ophthalmopathy was separated from stable hyperthyroidism by a 13 V-J signature model, with 85% to 90% sensitivity and 81% to 83% specificity obtained in cross-validation and 80%/75% obtained in testing. Sample size was not statistically predetermined, and blinding of investigators to group allocation was not performed. Blood samples also contained most of the expanded thyroid clonotypes (frequency above 0.001), which suggests that blood repertoires may reflect thyroid immune responses. In validation, progression to ophthalmopathy was predicted by the model with almost 71% sensitivity and 72.22% specificity, a median of roughly 6 months before onset.

This clonotype was counted ten times or more. What this receptor recognizes is not known. Base-call qualities are not available, and no considerably larger clone is one nucleotide away. The TCR beta CDR3 regions were amplified from the RNA transcripts. A first-round RT-PCR of the TCR CDR3 used the HTBI primer set with the Qiagen OneStep RT-PCR kit. Libraries were constructed in a second round of multiplex PCR, after which size selection and purification were carried out. Sequencing of the libraries was done on an Illumina HiSeq2000 using paired-end 100 bp reads. Per the authors' processing: Raw data were processed with SOAPnuke, discarding reads with adapters, uncalled bases, mean Phred below 15, or no exact constant-primer or identifier match. COPE v1.2.5 was used to merge high-quality paired reads, and clonotypes were defined as unique nucleotide sequences. MiTCR v1.1 was used to align clonotypes to the IMGT TRBV, TRBD and TRBJ reference segments. Analysis was restricted to V-J combinations with a frequency above 0.0001, which covered 98% to 99.2% of repertoires. A TCS score was defined as the ratio of F50 (clonal expansion) to E x V (chaos), with BLOSUM62-based TCRdist applied between CDR3 peptides within each V-J. Welch's t-statistics and random forest reduced around 520 V-J features to 10 to 15, which were used in a naive Bayes classifier (R e1071). The public reads were run again by TCRdb, first through fastp at Q25 and then through MiXCR, and only productive beta chains were kept. Rows with one shared CDR3 protein collapse into an entry with the most common genes and DNA. The V and J calls were determined by TCRdb, not by the authors. The sample table holds about 510,000 distinct CDR3 sequences, of which 14% were seen once. The ten biggest clones cover approximately 15% of the sample.

A patient counted as having stable Graves' hyperthyroidism if no progression to ophthalmopathy occurred over 18 months of follow-up. Hyperthyroidism patients were aged 18 to 65 years and newly diagnosed, with disease duration of less than 2 months. Exclusion was applied to patients with uncontrolled infections, other autoimmune diseases, pregnancy or lactation. Diagnoses were established on the basis of clinical symptoms, serum thyroxine and TRAb, thyroid ultrasound, and orbital computed tomography. Ficoll-Paque density gradient centrifugation was used to isolate PBMCs from 8.5 to 10 ml of fresh peripheral blood. Total RNA was extracted with Trizol reagent, and quality was checked on an Agilent 2100 Bioanalyzer. The sequence came from a middle-aged woman with Graves' hyperthyroidism. The sequenced sample was blood.

The DNA sequence follows: TGTGCCAGCAGCTTAGGGGGTACCCAAGAGACCCAGTACTTC. This yields the protein CASSLGGTQETQYF. The chain is encoded by TRBV11-2 joined to TRBJ2-5, with no D gene named confidently. Based on the germline V gene, the CDR1 and CDR2 sequences are SGHAT and FQNNGV. Its CDR3 holds 14 amino acids, cysteine through phenylalanine. Of the read, only the CDR3 DNA is kept; its 42 bases are in frame from base 1. Trimming removed 1 base from V and 1 base from J, leaving 7 bases between the germline ends.